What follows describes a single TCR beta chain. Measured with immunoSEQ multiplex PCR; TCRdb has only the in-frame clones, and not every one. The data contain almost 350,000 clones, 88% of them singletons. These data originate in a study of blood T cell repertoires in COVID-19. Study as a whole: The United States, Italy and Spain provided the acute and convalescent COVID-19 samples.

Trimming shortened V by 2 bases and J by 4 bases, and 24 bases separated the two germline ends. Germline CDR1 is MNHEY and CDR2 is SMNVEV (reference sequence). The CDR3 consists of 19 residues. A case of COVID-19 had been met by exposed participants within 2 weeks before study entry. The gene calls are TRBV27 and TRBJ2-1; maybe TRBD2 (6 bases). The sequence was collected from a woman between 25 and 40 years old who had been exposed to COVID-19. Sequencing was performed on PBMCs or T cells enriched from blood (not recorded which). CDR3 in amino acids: CASSLKPPMDYLTYNEQFF. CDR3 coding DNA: TGTGCCAGCAGTTTAAAACCTCCCATGGACTACCTAACTTACAATGAGCAGTTCTTC.